The 26 T cell receptor beta chains presented below share a single source sample, sequenced in a study of T cell repertoires in cytomegalovirus infection (dated by TCRdb to about 2019). The sample was run on an Illumina HiSeq 1500. Using fastp trimming at Q25 and MiXCR clonotype assembly, TCRdb reanalyzed the public sequencing data and kept in-frame beta chains. Merged by CDR3 protein, the rows form single entries marked with the most common genes and DNA. The sample contains approximately 500,000 distinct CDR3 sequences, more than 15% of them found a single time. Of the sample, 20% to 30% is held by the ten largest clones. Sequencing used CD8+ T cells from PBMCs. These receptors came from a human donor in good health (CMV status not recorded). Some clones in this sample may be carry-over from other donors' samples.

The rearrangement links TRBV5-6 to TRBJ1-1; D gene unclear. The germline V gene encodes CDR1 SGHDT and CDR2 YYEEEE. Trimming left V 4 bases short and J 4 bases short, with 20 bases between. The length of the CDR3 is 16 residues. In DNA, the CDR3 is TGTGCCAGCAGCCCGGACTTAGAAGGTTGGGGCACTGAAGCTTTCTTT. It encodes CASSPDLEGWGTEAFF.

The chain carries TRBV7-6 and TRBJ1-1; maybe TRBD1 (5 bases). The CDR3 loop spans 17 amino acids. The germline CDR1 and CDR2 sequences are SGHVS and FNYEAQ. Trimming pared 1 base from V and 3 bases from J, leaving 18 bases between. CDR3: CASSLGVERGVDTEAFF. The DNA of the CDR3 is TGTGCCAGCAGCTTAGGCGTGGAACGGGGGGTCGACACTGAAGCTTTCTTT.

This clonotype was observed many times. The V and J genes are TRBV28 and TRBJ2-1; weak D call: TRBD2 (7 bases). The V and J ends lost 1 base and 3 bases respectively, with 22 bases between them. Per the germline V gene, CDR1 is MDHEN and CDR2 is SYDVKM. The CDR3 consists of 19 residues. The CDR3 loop reads CASSLFLGGLAENYNEQFF. The CDR3 bases are TGTGCCAGCAGTTTATTTCTAGGGGGGCTAGCGGAAAACTACAATGAGCAGTTCTTC.

This clonotype was found many times. J is TRBJ2-3 and V is TRBV24-1; D unresolved. Trimming stripped 2 bases from V and 2 bases from J, with 16 bases between. The germline V gene has CDR1 KGHDR and CDR2 SFDVKD. The CDR3 runs 17 residues. Written as DNA, the CDR3 is TGTGCCACCAGTGATTATAGGGCACCCGTGGACACAGATACGCAGTATTTT. Amino acid sequence: CATSDYRAPVDTDTQYF.

The CDR3 sequence: CSASGQGGQPQHF. As DNA, the CDR3 is TGCAGTGCTAGTGGTCAGGGAGGACAGCCCCAGCATTTT. This chain connects TRBV20-1 to TRBJ1-5; D is possibly TRBD1 (5 bases). V was clipped by 3 bases and J by 7 bases, with 13 bases between them. The CDR3 contains 13 residues. Germline V gene sequence: CDR1 DFQATT, CDR2 SNEGSKA (reference sequence).

J is TRBJ2-2 and V is TRBV27; maybe TRBD2 (6 bases). CDR1 is MNHEY, CDR2 SMNVEV, per germline (reference sequence). CDR3 length: 13 residues. V lost 1 base to trimming and J lost 8 bases, with 8 bases between them. The chain's CDR3 is CASSLYGSGELFF. In DNA, the CDR3 is TGTGCCAGCAGTTTATACGGGAGTGGGGAGCTGTTTTTT.

This clonotype was recorded a few times. V usage is TRBV4-1 and J usage is TRBJ1-6, with 11 bases lining up with TRBD1. V shed 3 bases, J shed 7 bases, and the junction held 5 bases outside the gene matches. The CDR3 is made up of 16 amino acids. Germline values: CDR1 MGHRA, CDR2 YSYEKL. The CDR3 sequence: CASSHDGTGGNSPLHF. The CDR3 DNA reads TGCGCCAGCAGCCATGACGGGACAGGGGGAAATTCACCCCTCCACTTT.

The chain links TRBV6-5 to TRBJ2-1; D may be TRBD2 (5 bases). The germline V and J ends were trimmed by 5 bases and 9 bases, with 23 bases remaining between them. Germline V gives CDR1 MNHEY, CDR2 SVGAGI. The CDR3 runs 16 residues. The CDR3, as DNA: TGTGCCAGCAGTGACCATCTGCGCGGGTCCCCACCTGAGCAGTTCTTC. Its protein product is CASSDHLRGSPPEQFF.

In this sample, this clonotype turned up many times. The chain carries TRBV25-1 and TRBJ2-5; D possibly corresponds to TRBD2 (5 bases). CDR1 and CDR2 (germline): MGHDK, SYGVNS. V was clipped by 2 bases and J by 5 bases, with 21 bases between them. The CDR3 consists of 17 residues. The DNA of the CDR3 is TGTGCCAGCAGTGAACCCCTCGGGCTAGCCATGATCGAGACCCAGTACTTC. Protein sequence: CASSEPLGLAMIETQYF.

This clonotype was recorded at least ten times. This chain joins TRBV7-8 and TRBJ2-1; D might be TRBD1 or TRBD2, each matching 5 bases. Germline V gene sequence: CDR1 SGHVS, CDR2 FQNEAQ. With 6 bases removed from V and 6 bases from J, the gap between germline ends came to 12 bases. CDR3 length: 13 residues. The CDR3 DNA reads TGTGCCAGCAGTTCATATGGGGGCAATGAGCAGTTCTTC. It translates to CASSSYGGNEQFF.

This clonotype was counted at least ten times. The chain joins TRBV6-5 to TRBJ2-2; D might be TRBD1 (6 bases). In germline, CDR1 is MNHEY, CDR2 SVGAGI. The CDR3 covers 16 residues. Trimming took 0 bases from V and 7 from J, leaving 15 bases between them. Written as DNA, the CDR3 is TGTGCCAGCAGTTACTCCGGGCAGGGGATACACGGGGAGCTGTTTTTT. It encodes CASSYSGQGIHGELFF.

Many counts were recorded for this clonotype. The chain combines TRBV7-6 with TRBJ1-4, with unresolved D. The CDR3 extends over 14 amino acids. V shed 5 bases and J shed 5 bases, with 12 bases lying between them. Looked up from germline, CDR1 is SGHVS and CDR2 is FNYEAQ. CDR3 nucleotides: TGTGCCAGCAGCCCCGGGTCCACAAATGAAAAACTGTTTTTT. Translated: CASSPGSTNEKLFF.

This clonotype was detected only a few times. This rearrangement joins TRBV5-6 to TRBJ1-3, with a weak D call TRBD1 (5 bases). Trimming took 4 bases from V and 7 from J, leaving 21 bases between them. There are 16 residues in the CDR3. Germline lookup yields CDR1 SGHDT and CDR2 YYEEEE. The CDR3, as DNA: TGTGCCAGCAGCCTCCTCCGGGGCCGCCCCGGGAACACCATATATTTT. Its protein is CASSLLRGRPGNTIYF.

A remark on this clonotype: A read error may explain this, as a much larger clone is one base away. Lacking the conserved final phenylalanine or tryptophan, this CDR3 likely reflects a read error. This chain joins TRBV7-6 and TRBJ2-1; D not certain. From germline, CDR1 is SGHVS and CDR2 FNYEAQ. The CDR3 loop spans 11 amino acids. The V gene lost 3 bases and the J gene lost 10 bases, with 7 bases spanning the gap. The CDR3 DNA reads as TGTGCCAGCAGCTTCGAAAGAGAGCAGTTCTTA. Its protein product is CASSFEREQFL.

The rearrangement uses TRBV9 and TRBJ1-4, with D possibly being TRBD1 (6 bases). The length of the CDR3 is 13 residues. V was cut by 3 bases and J by 10 bases, with 13 bases left in between. CDR1 is SGDLS and CDR2 is YYNGEE in the germline V gene. The CDR3 loop is CASSGNRERKLFF. CDR3 sequence (DNA): TGTGCCAGCAGCGGAAACAGGGAAAGAAAACTGTTTTTT.

This clonotype was observed many times. This chain uses TRBV12-3 or TRBV12-4 with TRBJ2-6, with TRBD1 matching 8 bases. CDR3 length: 17 residues. V shed 6 bases and J 0 bases; nucleotides not matched to a gene: 7. The DNA of the CDR3 is TGTGCCAGCAGCCCGGGACAGGAGCCCTCTGGGGCCAACGTCCTGACTTTC. This sequence encodes CASSPGQEPSGANVLTF.

The chain is built from TRBV4-3 and TRBJ2-3, with a weak D call TRBD2 (5 bases). The CDR3 extends over 15 amino acids. Trimming removed 4 bases from V and 1 base from J, with 12 bases in between. The V gene's germline CDR1 is LGHNA and CDR2 YSLEER. CDR3 loop: CASSRGIRGTDTQYF. In nucleotides, the CDR3 is TGCGCCAGCAGCCGAGGGATACGGGGCACAGATACGCAGTATTTT.

This rearrangement joins TRBV20-1 to TRBJ1-5; D is possibly TRBD1 (6 bases). V was clipped by 0 bases and J by 0 bases, with 12 bases between them. Germline assignment: CDR1 DFQATT and CDR2 SNEGSKA (reference sequence). This CDR3 comprises 16 residues. CDR3 residues: CSARDGRGHSNQPQHF. In DNA form, the CDR3 reads TGCAGTGCTAGAGATGGGCGGGGGCATAGCAATCAGCCCCAGCATTTT.

The gene calls are TRBV27 and TRBJ2-1; 8 bases line up with TRBD1. CDR1 MNHEY and CDR2 SMNVEV come from the germline V gene (reference sequence). The CDR3 contains 15 residues. V shed 7 bases and J 1 base; nucleotides not matched to a gene: 6. In DNA, the CDR3 is TGTGCCAGCAATCTGGACAGGGCGTCCTACAATGAGCAGTTCTTC. Encoded protein: CASNLDRASYNEQFF.

This clonotype was detected ten times or more. The CDR3 DNA reads TGTGCCAGCAGTGAAGAGGGCAGGGATACTCTCTCTGGGGCCAACGTCCTGACTTTC. This gives the protein CASSEEGRDTLSGANVLTF. The chain uses TRBV6-1 and TRBJ2-6; tentatively, D is TRBD1 (5 bases). Germline CDR1 is MNHNS and CDR2 is SASEGT. The CDR3 has 19 amino acids. The V gene lost 1 base and the J gene lost 0 bases, with 16 bases spanning the gap.

V and J are TRBV20-1 and TRBJ2-1, with D maybe TRBD2 (5 bases). Germline-derived CDR1 and CDR2 are DFQATT and SNEGSKA (reference sequence). The CDR3 is made up of 15 amino acids. Trimming removed 0 bases from V and 0 bases from J, with 9 bases in between. The CDR3 bases are TGCAGTGCTAGAGATTCGGGGAGCTCCTACAATGAGCAGTTCTTC. It specifies CSARDSGSSYNEQFF.

This clonotype was seen many times. V gene TRBV7-9 combines with J gene TRBJ2-7, with 7 nucleotides matching TRBD2. This CDR3 contains 16 residues. Germline trimming cut 4 bases from V and 1 base from J; bases unmatched to any gene: 10. Germline values: CDR1 SEHNR, CDR2 FQNEAQ (reference sequence). Written as DNA, the CDR3 is TGTGCCAGCAGCTCATTTCCGGGACTACAATCCTACGAGCAGTACTTC. Translated: CASSSFPGLQSYEQYF.

This clonotype was seen once. The CDR3 here is CASSQDGDSGNGYTF. The CDR3 region has the DNA TGTGCCAGCAGCCAAGATGGGGACTCGGGAAATGGCTACACCTTC. The chain recombines TRBV4-2 with TRBJ1-2; D might be TRBD1 (5 bases). The ends were cut back, 0 bases at V and 6 bases at J, with 14 bases in the middle. This CDR3 is 15 amino acids long. Germline V CDR1 and CDR2: LGHNA, YNFKEQ.

This clonotype was counted many times. The chain has TRBV4-1 and TRBJ1-1; 9 nucleotides match TRBD1. The germline CDR1 and CDR2 sequences are MGHRA and YSYEKL. The CDR3 runs 19 residues. Trimming took 0 bases from V and 5 from J; bases not matched to a gene: 16. The CDR3 loop reads CASSQDRIEQGAVRTEAFF. CDR3 sequence (DNA): TGCGCCAGCAGCCAAGATAGGATTGAACAGGGGGCGGTTCGGACTGAAGCTTTCTTT.

V and J are TRBV6-4 and TRBJ2-1; D is possibly TRBD1 (5 bases). CDR1 is MRHNA and CDR2 is SNTAGT in the germline V gene. V lost 5 bases and J 0 bases, leaving 11 bases between the germline ends. This CDR3 comprises 15 residues. The chain's CDR3 is CASSPDISSYNEQFF. The CDR3 bases are TGTGCCAGCAGTCCGGACATCAGCTCCTACAATGAGCAGTTCTTC.

This clonotype was detected only a few times. V is TRBV7-9 and J is TRBJ2-3; the match to TRBD2 covers 12 bases. The CDR3 consists of 16 residues. With V trimmed by 5 bases and J by 2 bases, 5 bases remained unmatched. The germline V gene has CDR1 SEHNR and CDR2 FQNEAQ (reference sequence). CDR3 protein: CASSARLAGATDTQYF. CDR3 DNA sequence: TGTGCCAGCAGCGCACGACTAGCGGGAGCCACAGATACGCAGTATTTT.